These T cell receptor beta chains were read from a single sample in a study of T cell responses to AZD1222 COVID-19 vaccine. Libraries were prepared by immunoSEQ multiplex PCR; TCRdb keeps only in-frame clonotypes and omits some of them. Of more than 100,000 clones listed, roughly nine tenths are singletons. Specimen: peripheral blood, collected on day 0 of AZD1222 vaccination. These receptor sequences come from an adult in good health. CDR3s include the opening cysteine and the closing phenylalanine or tryptophan. The D gene is left open where the match is weak. Where a row states a size, it is once, few, many or the class of an expanded clone; other rows omit it.

d_gene: TRBD1; abundance: NA; v_gene: TRBV19; j_gene: TRBJ1-5; CDR3aa: CASSRGGQPNQPQHF; CDR3nt: TGTGCCAGTAGTAGGGGGGGACAGCCGAATCAGCCCCAGCATTTT
d_gene: TRBD1; abundance: NA; v_gene: TRBV7-2; j_gene: TRBJ1-5; CDR3aa: CASSLAGQGVRPQHF; CDR3nt: TGTGCCAGCAGCTTAGCGGGACAGGGAGTAAGGCCCCAGCATTTT
d_gene: TRBD2; abundance: NA; v_gene: TRBV4-1; j_gene: TRBJ2-1; CDR3aa: CASSQDLAGAYNEQFF; CDR3nt: TGCGCCAGCAGCCAGGACCTAGCGGGGGCCTACAATGAGCAGTTCTTC
d_gene: NA; abundance: NA; v_gene: TRBV9; j_gene: TRBJ2-3; CDR3aa: CASSVGRAPDTQYF; CDR3nt: TGTGCCAGCAGCGTAGGGCGGGCACCAGATACGCAGTATTTT
d_gene: NA; abundance: NA; v_gene: TRBV19; j_gene: TRBJ1-4; CDR3aa: CASSSPGVTREKLFF; CDR3nt: TGTGCCAGTAGTTCGCCGGGAGTAACCCGTGAAAAACTGTTTTTT
d_gene: TRBD1; abundance: once; v_gene: TRBV7-2; j_gene: TRBJ1-2; CDR3aa: CASSSGQQYGYTF; CDR3nt: TGTGCCAGCAGCTCGGGACAGCAATATGGCTACACCTTC
d_gene: NA; abundance: NA; v_gene: TRBV11-1; j_gene: TRBJ2-5; CDR3aa: CASSLVGRETQYF; CDR3nt: TGTGCCAGCAGCTTAGTTGGCCGTGAGACCCAGTACTTC
d_gene: NA; abundance: NA; v_gene: TRBV5-1; j_gene: TRBJ1-1; CDR3aa: CASSFAGEYTEAFF; CDR3nt: TGCGCCAGCAGTTTCGCAGGGGAGTACACTGAAGCTTTCTTT
d_gene: NA; abundance: NA; v_gene: TRBV5-8; j_gene: TRBJ1-4; CDR3aa: CASSLEGLFF; CDR3nt: TGTGCCAGCAGCTTGGAGGGGCTGTTTTTT
d_gene: NA; abundance: NA; v_gene: TRBV29-1; j_gene: TRBJ1-4; CDR3aa: CSVGQGFEKLFF; CDR3nt: TGCAGCGTTGGGCAGGGGTTCGAAAAACTGTTTTTT
d_gene: NA; abundance: NA; v_gene: TRBV12-3/TRBV12-4; j_gene: TRBJ1-2; CDR3aa: CASSLLGYGYTF; CDR3nt: TGTGCCAGCAGTTTATTGGGCTATGGCTACACCTTC
d_gene: TRBD2; abundance: NA; v_gene: TRBV7-9; j_gene: TRBJ2-1; CDR3aa: CASSLALAEYNEQFF; CDR3nt: TGTGCCAGCAGCTTAGCGCTAGCGGAGTACAATGAGCAGTTCTTC
d_gene: NA; abundance: NA; v_gene: TRBV11-3; j_gene: TRBJ1-2; CDR3aa: CASSLDPRGDYGYTF; CDR3nt: TGTGCCAGCAGCTTAGATCCCCGAGGGGACTATGGCTACACCTTC
d_gene: NA; abundance: NA; v_gene: TRBV18; j_gene: TRBJ1-1; CDR3aa: CASSGSANTEAFF; CDR3nt: TGTGCCAGCTCTGGGTCGGCGAACACTGAAGCTTTCTTT
d_gene: TRBD1; abundance: NA; v_gene: TRBV28; j_gene: TRBJ2-5; CDR3aa: CASSSPRTGADLQTQYF; CDR3nt: TGTGCCAGCAGTTCTCCTCGGACAGGGGCGGATTTACAGACCCAGTACTTC
d_gene: NA; abundance: NA; v_gene: TRBV5-6; j_gene: TRBJ1-3; CDR3aa: CASSSDTGNTIYF; CDR3nt: TGTGCCAGCAGTTCCGACACTGGAAACACCATATATTTT
d_gene: TRBD2; abundance: NA; v_gene: TRBV10-2; j_gene: TRBJ2-1; CDR3aa: CASRTSGGGYNEQFF; CDR3nt: TGCGCCAGCAGGACTAGCGGGGGGGGGTACAATGAGCAGTTCTTC
d_gene: NA; abundance: NA; v_gene: TRBV19; j_gene: TRBJ1-6; CDR3aa: CASSIGRTVMFNSPLHF; CDR3nt: TGTGCCAGTAGTATTGGCAGGACGGTAATGTTTAATTCACCCCTCCACTTT
d_gene: NA; abundance: NA; v_gene: TRBV27; j_gene: TRBJ2-1; CDR3aa: CASSFGSNSYNEQFF; CDR3nt: TGTGCCAGCAGTTTCGGTTCTAACTCCTACAATGAGCAGTTCTTC
d_gene: NA; abundance: NA; v_gene: TRBV12-3/TRBV12-4; j_gene: TRBJ1-2; CDR3aa: CASSLVGGTGYTF; CDR3nt: TGTGCCAGCAGTTTAGTCGGAGGGACTGGCTACACCTTC
d_gene: NA; abundance: NA; v_gene: TRBV23-1; j_gene: TRBJ1-6; CDR3aa: CASSQSCSGSVVTLHF; CDR3nt: TGCGCCAGCAGTCAATCATGCAGCGGGTCCGTGGTGACCCTCCACTTT
d_gene: NA; abundance: NA; v_gene: TRBV19; j_gene: TRBJ1-1; CDR3aa: CASSMNTEAFF; CDR3nt: TGTGCCAGCTCCATGAACACTGAAGCTTTCTTT
d_gene: NA; abundance: NA; v_gene: TRBV27; j_gene: TRBJ2-5; CDR3aa: CASSFLGGWETQYF; CDR3nt: TGTGCCAGCAGTTTCCTTGGGGGGTGGGAGACCCAGTACTTC
d_gene: NA; abundance: NA; v_gene: TRBV6-5; j_gene: TRBJ1-1; CDR3aa: CASSSRGGGAGTEAFF; CDR3nt: TGTGCCAGCAGTTCACGGGGCGGGGGGGCAGGTACTGAAGCTTTCTTT
d_gene: TRBD2; abundance: NA; v_gene: TRBV27; j_gene: TRBJ2-1; CDR3aa: CASSLSVAGGGEQFF; CDR3nt: TGTGCCAGCAGTTTATCGGTAGCGGGGGGGGGTGAGCAGTTCTTC
d_gene: NA; abundance: NA; v_gene: TRBV7-9; j_gene: TRBJ2-2; CDR3aa: CASSSAKDGELFF; CDR3nt: TGTGCCAGCAGCTCTGCAAAGGACGGGGAGCTGTTTTTT
d_gene: NA; abundance: NA; v_gene: TRBV29-1; j_gene: TRBJ1-3; CDR3aa: CSVEDPAGPRDTIYF; CDR3nt: TGCAGCGTTGAAGATCCGGCAGGGCCGAGGGACACCATATATTTT
d_gene: TRBD1; abundance: NA; v_gene: TRBV5-1; j_gene: TRBJ1-1; CDR3aa: CASSLTGVVDTEAFF; CDR3nt: TGCGCCAGCAGCTTGACAGGGGTGGTGGACACTGAAGCTTTCTTT
d_gene: NA; abundance: NA; v_gene: TRBV29-1; j_gene: TRBJ2-3; CDR3aa: CSADVSLAPDTQYF; CDR3nt: TGCAGCGCTGATGTGTCTTTAGCCCCAGATACGCAGTATTTT
d_gene: NA; abundance: NA; v_gene: TRBV7-6; j_gene: TRBJ2-1; CDR3aa: CASAEDTWNEQFF; CDR3nt: TGTGCCAGCGCGGAGGACACATGGAATGAGCAGTTCTTC
d_gene: NA; abundance: NA; v_gene: TRBV5-1; j_gene: TRBJ1-5; CDR3aa: CASSPTGLEEEPQHF; CDR3nt: TGCGCCAGCTCGCCGACTGGACTGGAAGAGGAGCCCCAGCATTTT
d_gene: TRBD2; abundance: NA; v_gene: TRBV10-1; j_gene: TRBJ2-5; CDR3aa: CASSPAGGQETQYF; CDR3nt: TGCGCCAGCAGCCCAGCGGGGGGCCAAGAGACCCAGTACTTC
d_gene: NA; abundance: NA; v_gene: TRBV7-9; j_gene: TRBJ2-3; CDR3aa: CASSLVTTQYF; CDR3nt: TGTGCCAGCAGCTTAGTGACAACGCAGTATTTT
d_gene: NA; abundance: NA; v_gene: TRBV4-1; j_gene: TRBJ1-1; CDR3aa: CASSQVVSMNTEAFF; CDR3nt: TGCGCCAGCAGCCAAGTAGTCAGTATGAACACTGAAGCTTTCTTT
d_gene: NA; abundance: NA; v_gene: TRBV10-2; j_gene: TRBJ2-1; CDR3aa: CATMGLPGDGGKYNEQFF; CDR3nt: TGCGCCACCATGGGGCTCCCGGGGGACGGAGGGAAATACAATGAGCAGTTCTTC
d_gene: NA; abundance: NA; v_gene: TRBV28; j_gene: TRBJ1-2; CDR3aa: CASSLFQGWNGYTF; CDR3nt: TGTGCCAGCAGTTTATTTCAGGGTTGGAATGGCTACACCTTC
d_gene: NA; abundance: NA; v_gene: TRBV2; j_gene: TRBJ1-2; CDR3aa: CASSEALYRNYGYTF; CDR3nt: TGTGCCAGCAGTGAAGCGCTTTACAGGAACTATGGCTACACCTTC
d_gene: TRBD1; abundance: NA; v_gene: TRBV29-1; j_gene: TRBJ1-1; CDR3aa: CSVGLQGLDTEAFF; CDR3nt: TGCAGCGTTGGTTTACAGGGGCTGGACACTGAAGCTTTCTTT